This T cell receptor beta chain was retrieved from a study of blood T cell repertoires in COVID-19. Overall study: Collection of acute and convalescent COVID-19 samples took place in the United States, Italy and Spain. The cDNA or gDNA used as material had been derived from T cells, B-cell-depleted T cells, or PBMCs.

Repertoires were generated with immunoSEQ multiplex PCR, while TCRdb's copy carries only in-frame clones and drops some. The sample yields approximately 110,000 clones, approximately 89% seen once. The CDR3 is 16 amino acids. V lost 1 base, J lost 9 bases, and 6 bases stayed unmatched. CDR1 and CDR2 (germline): SGHTA, FQGTGA. V usage is TRBV7-3 and J usage is TRBJ1-6; 10 bases match TRBD1. Sequenced: peripheral blood. The sequence came from a woman aged 55-69 years with COVID-19, enrolled during active disease. The CDR3 nucleotides are TGTGCCAGCAGCTTAAATGGGGGACAGGGGCTTTCACCCCTCCACTTT. Protein product: CASSLNGGQGLSPLHF.